Shown below are 30 T cell receptor beta chains from a single sample sequenced in a study of radiation and T cells in renal cell carcinoma (dated by TCRdb to about 2020). The time point label here, explained by the study, means: blood 4 weeks post-SBRT, at nephrectomy. The treatment or condition label on this specimen signifies: 15 Gy SBRT to primary tumor, nephrectomy 4 weeks later. The library was made by the immunoSEQ multiplex PCR assay. This immuneACCESS table, as held by TCRdb, lists in-frame sequences with V and J called but not all clones. Of the missing ones, under half trace to an unresolved V gene in checked studies; the others have no known cause. This sample lists 150,000 to 200,000 clones; less than 90% were detected once. The ten most abundant clones make up about 11% of the sample. The input for sequencing was blood, taken from a patient whose treatment included radiotherapy and nephrectomy. These receptors were collected from a woman between 50 and 59 years old with renal cell carcinoma.

V gene TRBV7-2 combines with J gene TRBJ2-5; possibly TRBD2 for D (7 bases). CDR3 length: 15 amino acids. The ends were cut back, 6 bases at V and 3 bases at J, with 17 bases in the middle. CDR1 SGHTA and CDR2 FQGNSA come from the germline V gene. The CDR3 here is CASSSQPGGEETQYF. DNA of the CDR3: TGTGCCAGCAGTTCCCAGCCGGGGGGCGAAGAGACCCAGTACTTC.

The gene calls are TRBV6-5 and TRBJ1-2, with D perhaps TRBD1 (5 bases). V dropped 6 bases and J dropped 5 bases, with 16 bases sitting between them. CDR3 length equals 14 residues. Per germline, CDR1 MNHEY and CDR2 SVGAGI. The CDR3 bases are TGTGCCAGCAGCCCGACAGACAATGTTTATGGCTACACCTTC. Residues: CASSPTDNVYGYTF.

The chain carries TRBV5-1 and TRBJ2-7; 10 nucleotides match TRBD1. V trimming: 4 bases; J trimming: 2 bases; junction bases outside the gene matches: 6. CDR1 is SGHRS, CDR2 YFSETQ, per germline. The CDR3 is made up of 15 amino acids. The CDR3 DNA reads as TGCGCCAGCAGCCCTCGGGACAGGGGAACCTACGAGCAGTACTTC. This translates into CASSPRDRGTYEQYF. Full variable domain (rest looked up from reference TRBV5-1 and TRBJ2-7): KAGVTQTPRYLIKTRGQQVTLSCSPISGHRSVSWYQQTPGQGLQFLFEYFSETQRNKGNFPGRFSGRQFSNSRSEMNVSTLELGDSALYLCASSPRDRGTYEQYFGPGTRLTVT.

A note on this clone: This specimen includes other DNA sequences encoding the same CDR3. This chain links TRBV6-5 with TRBJ1-1; TRBD1 agrees at 9 bases. The germline V gene encodes CDR1 MNHEY and CDR2 SVGAGI. CDR3 size: 13 residues. With 4 bases clipped from V and 4 bases from J, the junction kept 1 base outside the gene matches. The CDR3 sequence is CASSLDRGTEAFF. CDR3 DNA sequence: TGTGCCAGCAGTTTGGACAGGGGCACTGAAGCTTTCTTT.

The chain employs TRBV5-1 and TRBJ1-1, with a tentative D call TRBD1 (5 bases). This CDR3 region has 15 residues. Trimming cost V 0 bases and J 8 bases, with 17 bases left between them. Germline CDR1 SGHRS, CDR2 YFSETQ. The CDR3 is CASSLVGRQGLEAFF. The CDR3 DNA sequence: TGCGCCAGCAGCTTGGTAGGGCGGCAGGGCCTCGAAGCTTTCTTT. The variable domain in full, completed from reference TRBV5-1 and TRBJ1-1, reads KAGVTQTPRYLIKTRGQQVTLSCSPISGHRSVSWYQQTPGQGLQFLFEYFSETQRNKGNFPGRFSGRQFSNSRSEMNVSTLELGDSALYLCASSLVGRQGLEAFFGQGTRLTVV.

The count of this clone is one. The chain's CDR3 is CASSEIWGTQETQYF. Written as DNA, the CDR3 is TGTGCCAGCAGTGAAATCTGGGGGACCCAAGAGACCCAGTACTTC. The V call is TRBV6-4, the J call TRBJ2-5; TRBD1 or TRBD2 may be the D gene (5 bases each). The length of the CDR3 is 15 residues. Germline V gene lookup returns CDR1 MRHNA and CDR2 SNTAGT. V was cut by 3 bases and J by 1 base, with 12 bases left in between.

The CDR3 reads CASSYRGQGWGYTF. The DNA of the CDR3 is TGTGCCAGCAGTTACAGAGGACAGGGTTGGGGCTACACCTTC. The chain uses TRBV6-6 and TRBJ1-2; 8 bases match TRBD1. V shed 2 bases, J shed 8 bases, and the junction held 7 bases outside the gene matches. In germline, CDR1 is MNHNY, CDR2 SVGAGI (reference sequence). The CDR3 is 14 amino acids.

The V call is TRBV5-1, the J call TRBJ2-7; D tentatively fits TRBD1 or TRBD2 (5 bases each). Trimming removed 4 bases from V and 5 bases from J, with 19 bases in between. The CDR3 length is 15 residues. Germline V gives CDR1 SGHRS, CDR2 YFSETQ. The CDR3 nucleotides are TGCGCCAGCAGCCCGTTGGGGGAAATGAGGAACGAGCAGTACTTC. Protein sequence: CASSPLGEMRNEQYF.

This clone has a handful of counts. The J gene is TRBJ1-6, the V gene TRBV12-5; possible D gene TRBD1, 6 bases. CDR1 and CDR2 (germline): LGHNT, FRNRAP. This CDR3 spans 14 amino acids. V was trimmed by 5 bases and J by 7 bases, leaving 12 bases between them. CDR3: CASGQGSLNSPLHF. In DNA, the CDR3 is TGTGCTAGTGGTCAGGGGTCACTGAATTCACCCCTCCACTTT.

This sequence joins TRBV11-2 and TRBJ2-3; D unclear. V lost 3 bases and J 6 bases, leaving 7 bases between the germline ends. The CDR3 length is 12 residues. Germline V gives CDR1 SGHAT, CDR2 FQNNGV. CDR3 nucleotide sequence: TGTGCCAGCAGCTTCGACCGGGATACGCAGTATTTT. Residues: CASSFDRDTQYF.

The chain has TRBV9 and TRBJ2-5; the D is unclear. The CDR3 has 14 residues. Trimming pared 0 bases from V and 5 bases from J, leaving 11 bases between. Germline lookup yields CDR1 SGDLS and CDR2 YYNGEE. The CDR3 spells CASSVGANGETQYF. The CDR3 bases are TGTGCCAGCAGCGTAGGTGCTAACGGTGAGACCCAGTACTTC.

The chain carries TRBV5-1 and TRBJ1-1, with D perhaps TRBD1 (5 bases). Trimming stripped 2 bases from V and 3 bases from J, with 11 bases between. The CDR3 runs to 14 residues. CDR1 SGHRS and CDR2 YFSETQ come from the germline V gene. The CDR3 loop reads CASSFSGTDTEAFF. DNA of the CDR3: TGCGCCAGCAGCTTTTCCGGGACGGACACTGAAGCTTTCTTT. Full variable domain (outside the CDR3, taken from reference TRBV5-1 and TRBJ1-1): KAGVTQTPRYLIKTRGQQVTLSCSPISGHRSVSWYQQTPGQGLQFLFEYFSETQRNKGNFPGRFSGRQFSNSRSEMNVSTLELGDSALYLCASSFSGTDTEAFFGQGTRLTVV.

This clone was picked up a small number of times. The chain recombines TRBV7-9 with TRBJ1-1, with TRBD1 matching 8 bases. This CDR3 has 14 residues. Trimming removed 3 bases from V and 7 bases from J; junction bases left unmatched: 7. Germline lookup yields CDR1 SEHNR and CDR2 FQNEAQ (reference sequence). The CDR3 coding sequence is TGTGCCAGCAGCTTCCTACAGGGGGTAGGTGAAGCTTTCTTT. Encoded protein: CASSFLQGVGEAFF.

The chain is built from TRBV6-5 and TRBJ1-5; D call uncertain. This CDR3 has 14 amino acids. Germline CDR1 MNHEY, CDR2 SVGAGI. Trimming shortened V by 2 bases and J by 0 bases, and 5 bases separated the two germline ends. In DNA form, the CDR3 reads TGTGCCAGCAGTTACAGCAGTAGCAATCAGCCCCAGCATTTT. It codes for CASSYSSSNQPQHF.

The rearrangement links TRBV6-6 to TRBJ1-2; D is perhaps TRBD1 (6 bases). Trimming pared 8 bases from V and 3 bases from J, leaving 13 bases between. CDR1 is MNHNY, CDR2 SVGAGI, per germline (reference sequence). The CDR3 covers 13 residues. CDR3 nucleotides: TGTGCCAGCGTCGGGGGGCGCGACTATGGCTACACCTTC. It encodes CASVGGRDYGYTF.

The V and J genes are TRBV5-6 and TRBJ2-7, with 7 bases aligning to TRBD2. The CDR3 sequence is 15 residues long. Germline-derived CDR1 and CDR2 are SGHDT and YYEEEE. J gave up 3 bases and V 3 bases, and 9 bases lay outside the gene matches. DNA for the CDR3: TGTGCCAGCAGCTCCCGGGGGAGGGGAATCTACGAGCAGTACTTC. Its protein is CASSSRGRGIYEQYF.

The J gene is TRBJ1-1, the V gene TRBV5-1, with 7 bases aligning to TRBD1. V lost 0 bases and J lost 4; bases outside the gene matches: 9. In germline, CDR1 is SGHRS, CDR2 YFSETQ. This CDR3 comprises 16 residues. The CDR3 nucleotides are TGCGCCAGCAGCTTGGAGGGAGGGGCAGGGGGCACTGAAGCTTTCTTT. Amino acids: CASSLEGGAGGTEAFF.

The chain uses TRBV7-2 and TRBJ1-2; 8 nucleotides agree with TRBD1. V lost 4 bases and J lost 5; bases outside the gene matches: 6. CDR1 is SGHTA, CDR2 FQGNSA, per germline. The CDR3 is 14 amino acids. CDR3 in DNA: TGTGCCAGCAGCTCGGGACAGGATTTTTATGGCTACACCTTC. Protein product: CASSSGQDFYGYTF.

V is TRBV7-9 and J is TRBJ2-5; D remains ambiguous. Trimming stripped 2 bases from V and 5 bases from J, with 18 bases between. Looked up from germline, CDR1 is SEHNR and CDR2 is FQNEAQ (reference sequence). The CDR3 has 16 amino acids. The CDR3 region is CASSLPESPMGETQYF. DNA of the CDR3: TGTGCCAGCAGCTTACCGGAAAGCCCGATGGGGGAGACCCAGTACTTC.

This chain links TRBV6-5 with TRBJ2-7; D is possibly TRBD1 (7 bases). The length of the CDR3 is 15 residues. CDR1 is MNHEY, CDR2 SVGAGI, per germline. Trimming stripped 2 bases from V and 5 bases from J, with 16 bases between. The CDR3 bases are TGTGCCAGCAGTTACACATCAGGGGGGTATCACGAGCAGTACTTC. Its translation is CASSYTSGGYHEQYF.

This clone turned up a few times. The V call is TRBV30, the J call TRBJ2-2, with 7 bases lining up with TRBD2. Losses at the gene ends were 1 base for V and 0 bases for J; bases not matched to a gene: 8. Looked up from germline, CDR1 is GTSNPN and CDR2 is SVGIG (reference sequence). The CDR3 sequence is 17 residues long. The DNA of the CDR3 is TGTGCCTGGAGTGGGGAGGGATTATCTACGAACACCGGGGAGCTGTTTTTT. This encodes CAWSGEGLSTNTGELFF.

The chain combines TRBV25-1 with TRBJ2-7, with TRBD1 as a possible D gene (6 bases). The germline CDR1 and CDR2 sequences are MGHDK and SYGVNS. This CDR3 has 12 amino acids. Trimming stripped 4 bases from V and 4 bases from J, with 8 bases between. CDR3 region: CASSGDRYEQYF. In DNA form, the CDR3 reads TGTGCCAGCAGTGGTGACAGGTACGAGCAGTACTTC.

The rearrangement uses TRBV5-4 and TRBJ2-3; D is uncertain. Trimming shortened V by 0 bases and J by 5 bases, and 7 bases separated the two germline ends. Germline CDR1 is SGHNT and CDR2 is YYREEE (reference sequence). The length of the CDR3 is 13 residues. The CDR3 DNA reads as TGTGCCAGCAGCTTGGACTCGGTAGATACGCAGTATTTT. Translating gives CASSLDSVDTQYF.

The chain uses TRBV4-1 and TRBJ2-7; D is ambiguous. The V gene's germline CDR1 is MGHRA and CDR2 YSYEKL. This CDR3 has 13 amino acids. V lost 0 bases and J 4 bases, leaving 7 bases between the germline ends. The CDR3 DNA follows: TGCGCCAGCAGCCAAGATCCGACATACGAGCAGTACTTC. This translates into CASSQDPTYEQYF.

The chain uses TRBV6-5 and TRBJ2-5; 7 bases map to TRBD2. This CDR3 has 13 residues. The ends lost 7 bases at V and 2 bases at J; junction bases unmatched: 4. Per the germline V gene, CDR1 is MNHEY and CDR2 is SVGAGI. The CDR3 DNA is TGTGCCAGCACGCCTAGCGGACAAGAGACCCAGTACTTC. It translates to CASTPSGQETQYF.

J is TRBJ1-1 and V is TRBV9; D is undetermined. Trimming removed 0 bases at V and 1 base at J, with 7 bases between. Germline V gene sequence: CDR1 SGDLS, CDR2 YYNGEE. The CDR3 runs to 14 residues. The CDR3, as DNA: TGTGCCAGCAGCGTAGATTGGGGGAACACTGAAGCTTTCTTT. Its protein product is CASSVDWGNTEAFF.

Concerning this clone: The sample holds other DNA sequences that translate to the same CDR3. This sequence joins TRBV9 and TRBJ2-1; 8 bases map to TRBD2. Germline CDR1 is SGDLS and CDR2 is YYNGEE. The V segment lost 3 bases and the J segment 9 bases; nucleotides outside the gene matches: 5. This CDR3 has 13 residues. The CDR3 is CASSEAGGVEQFF. In DNA, the CDR3 is TGTGCCAGCAGCGAGGCCGGGGGGGTTGAGCAGTTCTTC.

J is TRBJ2-2 and V is TRBV7-2; 7 nucleotides agree with TRBD1. The CDR3 contains 14 residues. Germline values: CDR1 SGHTA, CDR2 FQGNSA. Trimming took 4 bases from V and 6 from J; bases not matched to a gene: 5. The CDR3 reads CASSSLGQAGELFF. CDR3 bases: TGTGCCAGCAGCTCTCTCGGACAGGCCGGGGAGCTGTTTTTT.

This clone was recorded a few times. V gene TRBV5-4 combines with J gene TRBJ1-2, with D perhaps TRBD1 (5 bases). The V and J ends lost 1 base and 7 bases respectively, with 14 bases between them. The CDR3 sequence is 14 residues long. Per the germline V gene, CDR1 is SGHNT and CDR2 is YYREEE (reference sequence). The CDR3 DNA sequence: TGTGCCAGCAGCTTGATCCCACTTGACAGTGGCTACACCTTC. This encodes CASSLIPLDSGYTF.

The V call is TRBV9, the J call TRBJ1-1; TRBD1 agrees at 8 bases. Germline lookup yields CDR1 SGDLS and CDR2 YYNGEE. CDR3 length equals 16 residues. Trimming removed 1 base from V and 5 bases from J; junction bases left unmatched: 10. The CDR3, as DNA: TGTGCCAGCAGCGTATTCACAGGGGGTGGCCTAACTGAAGCTTTCTTT. Its translation is CASSVFTGGGLTEAFF.